This TCR beta chain is from a study of OX40 agonist ivuxolimab in advanced cancers. Regarding the study in general: Ivuxolimab was a fully human IgG2 agonistic monoclonal antibody targeting the costimulatory receptor OX40 (CD134). A male proportion of around 81% and a mean age of approximately 60 years, ranging from roughly 23 to 85, were recorded for the dose-escalation cohort. Among the 50 to 55 dose-escalation patients, some 20 had hepatocellular carcinoma, 15 or so melanoma, 9 renal cell carcinoma and 9 head and neck cancer. The point of sequencing TCRbeta in the periphery was to test whether ivuxolimab changed TCR sequence diversity and drove clonal T-cell expansion. The monotherapy dose-escalation portion (N of about 50 patients) of the phase I ivuxolimab trial is reported in the paper. Patients were allowed to have had prior anti-PD-1, anti-PD-L1 or anti-CTLA-4 therapy, and roughly two fifths of the dose-escalation patients had been treated with checkpoint inhibitors. Partial responses occurred in three dose-escalation patients: two with cutaneous melanoma and one with hepatocellular carcinoma. Intravenous ivuxolimab was administered to patients every 2 weeks at six dose levels: 0.01, 0.1, 0.3, 1.5, 3 and 10 mg/kg.

Notes on this clone: The antigen it recognizes is unknown. No much larger clonotype is one base removed from it; base qualities were not supplied.

Genomic DNA was extracted from sorted cells for sequencing of the TCRbeta CDR3 region. The immunoSEQ Assay was used for sequencing of TCRbeta CDR3 regions. Sourced from immuneACCESS, this table was stored by TCRdb with only in-frame sequences that have V and J called. A share of the clones is absent; for the studies checked, an unresolved V gene accounts for under half, and the remainder has no known explanation. This sample holds some 27,000 clones; almost 80% were observed only once. The ten largest clones represent roughly 10% of the sample. V is shortened by 6 bases, J by 1 base, and the region joining them spans 9 bases. The CDR3 runs 13 amino acids, cysteine and phenylalanine included. CDR3 DNA is the only sequence kept; it has 39 bases, read in frame from the first base. Via the germline V gene, CDR1 is MNHEY and CDR2 SVGAGI. The trial excluded patients who had a history of autoimmune disease or who were on systemic immunosuppression. In every dose cohort, peripheral blood was drawn for TCR sequencing at baseline, cycle 4 day 1, and cycle 7 day 1. Samples came from an open-label, multicenter, first-in-human phase I dose-escalation trial of ivuxolimab. Adults with locally advanced or metastatic melanoma, renal cell, hepatocellular, or head and neck squamous cell carcinoma were enrolled in the trial. Before TCR sequencing, CD4+ and CD8+ T cells were separately sorted from peripheral blood.

The paper's findings and limits, for the study overall: On average, CD8+ T cells showed more expanded clones than CD4+ T cells after ivuxolimab. Low levels of normalized T-cell clonal expansion were also seen in some patients who did not respond. Clonal expansion of both CD4+ and CD8+ blood T cells was observed from baseline to week 6 at doses 0.1 to 3.0 mg/kg. The antigen specificity of the clonally expanded peripheral T cells was not determined. In partial responders in the 0.1-3.0 mg/kg groups, normalized peripheral clonal expansion was found to be among the lowest, especially among CD8+ T cells.

The sequencing used CD4+ or CD8+ T cells sorted from blood, collected in a trial of the OX40 agonist ivuxolimab. This TCR was recovered from an adult with an advanced solid tumor such as melanoma, head and neck, liver or kidney cancer. In this chain, TRBV6-5 is recombined with TRBJ1-1, with no confident D gene call. The DNA sequence is given as TGTGCCAGCAGCCTCAGATGGAACACTGAAGCTTTCTTT. Translated, this gives CASSLRWNTEAFF.